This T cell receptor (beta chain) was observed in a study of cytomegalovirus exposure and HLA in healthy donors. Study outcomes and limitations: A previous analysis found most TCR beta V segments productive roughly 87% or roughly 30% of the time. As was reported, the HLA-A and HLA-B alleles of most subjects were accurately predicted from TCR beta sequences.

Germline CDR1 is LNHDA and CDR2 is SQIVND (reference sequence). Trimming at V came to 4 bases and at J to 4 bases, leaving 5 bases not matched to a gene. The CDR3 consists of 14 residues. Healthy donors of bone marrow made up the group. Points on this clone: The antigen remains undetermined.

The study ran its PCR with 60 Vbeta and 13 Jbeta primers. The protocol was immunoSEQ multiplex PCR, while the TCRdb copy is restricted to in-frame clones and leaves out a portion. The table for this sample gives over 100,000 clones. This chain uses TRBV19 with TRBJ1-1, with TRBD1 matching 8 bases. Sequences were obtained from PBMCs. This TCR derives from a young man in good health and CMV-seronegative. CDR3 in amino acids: CASSTRQGRTEAFF. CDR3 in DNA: TGTGCCAGTAGTACTAGACAGGGGCGCACTGAAGCTTTCTTT. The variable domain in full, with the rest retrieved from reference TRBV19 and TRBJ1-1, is DGGITQSPKYLFRKEGQNVTLSCEQNLNHDAMYWYRQDPGQGLRLIYYSQIVNDFQKGDIAEGYSVSREKKESFPLTVTSAQKNPTAFYLCASSTRQGRTEAFFGQGTRLTVV.